The 23 T cell receptor beta chains below were found in one sample sequenced in a study of lymphopenia after photon versus proton radiotherapy. Data came from immunoSEQ multiplex PCR; TCRdb stores just in-frame clones and leaves some out. The sample consists of 77,000 or so clones, around four fifths of them appearing once. Sequenced here: peripheral blood, sampled from a patient treated with proton-based radiotherapy. Receptors were obtained from a man in his sixties with pancreatic cancer.

This clone has only a few counts. This chain joins TRBV29-1 and TRBJ1-2, with D tentatively TRBD1 (5 bases). Trimming removed 2 bases from V and 7 bases from J, with 11 bases in between. The CDR3 consists of 12 residues. Germline values: CDR1 SQVTM, CDR2 ANQGSEA. This CDR3 reads CSVEWGRGGYTF. The CDR3, as DNA: TGCAGCGTTGAATGGGGGAGAGGTGGCTACACCTTC.

The V call is TRBV30, the J call TRBJ2-7; possible D gene TRBD1, 5 bases. The CDR3 covers 12 residues. V dropped 3 bases and J dropped 2 bases, with 8 bases sitting between them. The germline V gene encodes CDR1 GTSNPN and CDR2 SVGIG (reference sequence). Written as DNA, the CDR3 is TGTGCCTGGAGCGTGGGGCCCTACGAGCAGTACTTC. Protein product: CAWSVGPYEQYF.

The gene calls are TRBV5-4 and TRBJ2-3, with 10 bases fitting TRBD2. The CDR3 sequence is 17 residues long. The V and J ends lost 0 bases and 8 bases, in that order; junction bases with no gene match: 12. Germline V gives CDR1 SGHNT, CDR2 YYREEE (reference sequence). The CDR3 protein is CASSLASGRAPGSTQYF. The CDR3 bases are TGTGCCAGCAGCTTGGCCAGCGGGAGGGCTCCTGGGAGTACGCAGTATTTT.

This clone has only a few counts. The V and J genes are TRBV28 and TRBJ1-5; D ambiguous. Per germline, CDR1 MDHEN and CDR2 SYDVKM. The germline V and J ends were trimmed by 5 bases and 3 bases, with 8 bases remaining between them. CDR3 length: 13 residues. The CDR3 protein is CASSPRLNQPQHF. CDR3 nucleotide sequence: TGTGCCAGCAGTCCCCGGCTCAATCAGCCCCAGCATTTT. Full variable domain (remainder filled in from reference TRBV28 and TRBJ1-5): DVKVTQSSRYLVKRTGEKVFLECVQDMDHENMFWYRQDPGLGLRLIYFSYDVKMKEKGDIPEGYSVSREKKERFSLILESASTNQTSMYLCASSPRLNQPQHFGDGTRLSIL.

This sequence joins TRBV18 and TRBJ2-3, with 8 bases lining up with TRBD2. V lost 3 bases and J lost 2; bases outside the gene matches: 7. This CDR3 spans 16 amino acids. Germline-derived CDR1 and CDR2 are KGHSH and LQKENI. Here the CDR3 DNA reads TGTGCCAGCTCACCGCTGATAGCGGGGTCCACAGATACGCAGTATTTT. It translates to CASSPLIAGSTDTQYF.

The sample holds a few counts of this clone. Additional DNA sequences in this sample encode the identical CDR3. The chain links TRBV5-1 to TRBJ2-3; unclear D gene. V was cut by 1 base and J by 0 bases, with 0 bases left in between. The CDR3 totals 12 residues. The V gene's germline CDR1 is SGHRS and CDR2 YFSETQ. The CDR3 is CASSLSTDTQYF. The CDR3 DNA reads TGCGCCAGCAGCTTGAGCACAGATACGCAGTATTTT.

J is TRBJ2-1 and V is TRBV14; 8 nucleotides agree with TRBD2. The CDR3 spans 15 residues. V lost 0 bases to trimming and J lost 9 bases; unmatched junction nucleotides: 7. Germline CDR1 reads SGHDN; CDR2 reads FVKESK. This CDR3 is CASSQDPGGPAEQFF. As DNA, the CDR3 is TGTGCCAGCAGCCAAGATCCGGGAGGGCCGGCTGAGCAGTTCTTC.

The J gene is TRBJ2-1, the V gene TRBV7-2; D is undetermined. This CDR3 region has 16 residues. Germline assignment: CDR1 SGHTA and CDR2 FQGNSA. V lost 7 bases to trimming and J lost 0 bases, with 16 bases between them. For the CDR3, the DNA is TGTGCCAGCACCCCCGCGGCATCGAGCTCCTACAATGAGCAGTTCTTC. Translation: CASTPAASSSYNEQFF. The variable domain in full, with the rest retrieved from reference TRBV7-2 and TRBJ2-1, is GAGVSQSPSNKVTEKGKDVELRCDPISGHTALYWYRQSLGQGLEFLIYFQGNSAPDKSGLPSDRFSAERTGGSVSTLTIQRTQQEDSAVYLCASTPAASSSYNEQFFGPGTRLTVL.

The V call is TRBV2, the J call TRBJ2-5, with TRBD2 matching 7 bases. Losses at the gene ends were 11 bases for V and 3 bases for J; bases not matched to a gene: 12. The CDR3 runs to 14 residues. Germline CDR1 reads SNHLY; CDR2 reads FYNNEI. In nucleotides, the CDR3 is TGTGCCTCCCTGCGGCTAGCGGTAAAAGAGACCCAGTACTTC. It specifies CASLRLAVKETQYF.

The rearrangement links TRBV7-3 to TRBJ2-2; 7 positions match TRBD2. Germline loops: CDR1 SGHTA, CDR2 FQGTGA. V shed 3 bases and J 6 bases; nucleotides not matched to a gene: 13. This CDR3 contains 17 residues. The chain's CDR3 is CASSFAGGLGVPGELFF. The DNA for the CDR3 is TGTGCCAGCAGCTTTGCCGGCGGACTAGGTGTCCCCGGGGAGCTGTTTTTT.

The genes are TRBV7-9 and TRBJ2-3, with D possibly TRBD1 on 5 matching bases. V shed 1 base and J shed 0 bases, with 11 bases lying between them. Germline V CDR1 and CDR2: SEHNR, FQNEAQ (reference sequence). The CDR3 is made up of 16 amino acids. Here the CDR3 reads CASSLGSAGSTDTQYF. The CDR3 bases are TGTGCCAGCAGCTTAGGGTCGGCAGGGAGCACAGATACGCAGTATTTT.

The rearrangement uses TRBV11-2 and TRBJ1-4; D not certain. The V and J ends lost 3 bases and 8 bases respectively, with 10 bases between them. The germline V gene encodes CDR1 SGHAT and CDR2 FQNNGV. CDR3 length: 13 residues. For the CDR3, the DNA is TGTGCCAGCAGCTTGCGATTTCGAGAAAAACTGTTTTTT. It encodes CASSLRFREKLFF.

The V and J genes are TRBV4-2 and TRBJ1-1; the D is unclear. Looked up from germline, CDR1 is LGHNA and CDR2 is YNFKEQ. V lost 0 bases, J lost 1 base, and 6 bases lay in between. The CDR3 contains 14 residues. CDR3 DNA: TGTGCCAGCAGCCAAGATTTAAGGAACACTGAAGCTTTCTTT. It translates to CASSQDLRNTEAFF.

The chain employs TRBV5-4 and TRBJ2-5, with 7 bases identical to TRBD2. J lost 5 bases, V lost 0 bases, and 13 bases had no gene match. In germline, CDR1 is SGHNT, CDR2 YYREEE (reference sequence). This CDR3 region has 17 residues. The CDR3 region is CASSLGITGEGPETQYF. DNA of the CDR3: TGTGCCAGCAGCTTGGGAATTACGGGGGAGGGCCCGGAGACCCAGTACTTC.

The genes are TRBV11-1 and TRBJ1-4, with D unresolved. Germline-derived CDR1 and CDR2 are SGHAT and FQDESV (reference sequence). Trimming shortened V by 0 bases and J by 10 bases, and 6 bases separated the two germline ends. This CDR3 has 12 amino acids. CDR3 DNA sequence: TGTGCCAGCAGCTTAGCGAAACGAAAACTGTTTTTT. It translates to CASSLAKRKLFF.

The V and J genes are TRBV5-6 and TRBJ2-3; TRBD1 matches at 9 bases. J was trimmed by 4 bases and V by 4 bases; bases with no gene match: 10. The CDR3 is 16 amino acids. Germline values: CDR1 SGHDT, CDR2 YYEEEE. Here the CDR3 reads CASSRIGQGRSDTQYF. Written as DNA, the CDR3 is TGTGCCAGCAGCCGTATTGGACAGGGGAGATCAGATACGCAGTATTTT.

The J gene is TRBJ2-2, the V gene TRBV30, with 11 bases fitting TRBD2. Germline CDR1 is GTSNPN and CDR2 is SVGIG (reference sequence). With 4 bases clipped from V and 3 bases from J, the junction kept 13 bases outside the gene matches. The CDR3 sequence is 18 residues long. The DNA for the CDR3 is TGTGCCTGGAAGGGACGGCGATCTAGCGGGAGGCACACCGGGGAGCTGTTTTTT. As protein: CAWKGRRSSGRHTGELFF.

This clone appeared a few times. V usage is TRBV28 and J usage is TRBJ2-1; D is tentatively TRBD1 or TRBD2 (7 bases each). Deletions cut 5 bases from V and 9 bases from J, with 23 bases between. CDR1 MDHEN and CDR2 SYDVKM come from the germline V gene. The CDR3 spans 16 residues. CDR3 sequence reads: CASSPTDGRRGLEQFF. CDR3 sequence (DNA): TGTGCCAGCAGTCCCACCGACGGGAGGAGGGGGCTTGAGCAGTTCTTC. The whole variable domain, remainder taken from reference TRBV28 and TRBJ2-1, is DVKVTQSSRYLVKRTGEKVFLECVQDMDHENMFWYRQDPGLGLRLIYFSYDVKMKEKGDIPEGYSVSREKKERFSLILESASTNQTSMYLCASSPTDGRRGLEQFFGPGTRLTVL.

The chain couples TRBV9 to TRBJ1-2; possible D gene TRBD1, 5 bases. Germline V gene data show CDR1 as SGDLS and CDR2 as YYNGEE. The CDR3 contains 16 residues. V was trimmed by 0 bases and J by 5 bases, leaving 17 bases between them. The CDR3 region is CASSVEGTSSRYGYTF. The CDR3 bases are TGTGCCAGCAGCGTAGAAGGGACGAGCAGCCGTTATGGCTACACCTTC.

The J gene is TRBJ2-3, the V gene TRBV14, with 11 nucleotides matching TRBD1. The CDR3 runs 13 residues. Germline CDR1 is SGHDN and CDR2 is FVKESK. Trimming at V came to 3 bases and at J to 9 bases, leaving 2 bases not matched to a gene. DNA for the CDR3: TGTGCCAGCAGCCAGGGGACAGGGGGGACGCAGTATTTT. It codes for CASSQGTGGTQYF.

The V gene is TRBV15, the J gene TRBJ2-7; 8 bases fit TRBD2. Germline CDR1 and CDR2: LNHNV and YYDKDF (reference sequence). V shed 3 bases, J shed 1 base, and the junction held 5 bases outside the gene matches. The CDR3 has 15 amino acids. The CDR3 sequence is CATSSGGLDSYEQYF. The CDR3 DNA reads as TGTGCCACCAGCAGCGGGGGACTAGATTCCTACGAGCAGTACTTC.

The chain joins TRBV5-1 to TRBJ2-3; 15 nucleotides line up with TRBD2. The CDR3 covers 17 residues. V was clipped by 4 bases and J by 6 bases; unmatched bases: 9. The germline gives CDR1 SGHRS, CDR2 YFSETQ. CDR3 residues: CASSTGLAGGPGDTQYF. Here the CDR3 DNA reads TGCGCCAGCAGCACCGGACTAGCGGGAGGGCCGGGCGATACGCAGTATTTT.

CDR3 region: CASSFLLGYAGELFF. The CDR3 nucleotides read TGTGCCAGCAGCTTTTTATTGGGGTACGCCGGGGAGCTGTTTTTT. The chain combines TRBV5-6 with TRBJ2-2; D is uncertain. CDR3 size: 15 residues. CDR1 and CDR2 from the germline V gene are SGHDT and YYEEEE. The ends were cut back, 2 bases at V and 6 bases at J, with 14 bases in the middle.